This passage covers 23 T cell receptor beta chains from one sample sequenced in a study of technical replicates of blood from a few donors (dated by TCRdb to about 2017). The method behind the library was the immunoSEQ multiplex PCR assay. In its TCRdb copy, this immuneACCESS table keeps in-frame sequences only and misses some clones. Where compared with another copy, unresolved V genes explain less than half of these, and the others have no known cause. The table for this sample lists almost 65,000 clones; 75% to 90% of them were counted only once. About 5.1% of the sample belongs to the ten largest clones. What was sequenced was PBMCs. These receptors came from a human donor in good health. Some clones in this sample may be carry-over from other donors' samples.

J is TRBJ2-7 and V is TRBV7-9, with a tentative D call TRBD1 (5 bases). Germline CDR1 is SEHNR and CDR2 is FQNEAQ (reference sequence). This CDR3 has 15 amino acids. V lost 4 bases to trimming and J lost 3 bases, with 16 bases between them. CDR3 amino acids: CASSYGASLSYEQYF. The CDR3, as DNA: TGTGCCAGCAGCTATGGGGCCAGCCTAAGCTACGAGCAGTACTTC.

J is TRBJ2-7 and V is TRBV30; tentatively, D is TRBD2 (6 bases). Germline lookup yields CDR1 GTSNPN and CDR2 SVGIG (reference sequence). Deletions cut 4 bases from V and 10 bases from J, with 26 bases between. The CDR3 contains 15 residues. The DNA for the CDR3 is TGTGCCTGGAAGGGACCCTTCGGATCGGGAGACCCCCAGTACTTC. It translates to CAWKGPFGSGDPQYF.

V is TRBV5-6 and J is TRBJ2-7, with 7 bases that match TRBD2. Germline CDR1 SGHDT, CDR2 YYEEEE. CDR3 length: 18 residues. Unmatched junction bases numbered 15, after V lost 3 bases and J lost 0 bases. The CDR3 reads CASSSPGRWRENSYEQYF. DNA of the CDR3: TGTGCCAGCAGCTCTCCCGGGCGGTGGCGGGAGAACTCCTACGAGCAGTACTTC.

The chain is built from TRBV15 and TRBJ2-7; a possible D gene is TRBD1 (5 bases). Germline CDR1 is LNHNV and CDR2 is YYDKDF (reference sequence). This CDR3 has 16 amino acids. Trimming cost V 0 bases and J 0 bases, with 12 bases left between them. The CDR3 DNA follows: TGTGCCACCAGCAGAGATTCTGGGGCCAGCTCCTACGAGCAGTACTTC. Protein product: CATSRDSGASSYEQYF.

The chain's CDR3 is CASSPRPGVGYGYTF. In DNA form, the CDR3 reads TGCGCCAGCAGCCCCCGGCCAGGGGTAGGCTATGGCTACACCTTC. The V call is TRBV4-3, the J call TRBJ1-2, with D possibly TRBD1 on 6 matching bases. Per germline, CDR1 LGHNA and CDR2 YSLEER. CDR3 length: 15 amino acids. The V and J ends lost 4 bases and 4 bases respectively, with 16 bases between them.

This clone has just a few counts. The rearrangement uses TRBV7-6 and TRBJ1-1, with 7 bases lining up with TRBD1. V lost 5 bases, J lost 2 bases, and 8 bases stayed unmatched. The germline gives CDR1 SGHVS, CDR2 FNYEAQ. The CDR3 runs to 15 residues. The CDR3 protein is CASSPSGQINTEAFF. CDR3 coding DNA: TGTGCCAGCAGCCCATCGGGACAGATAAACACTGAAGCTTTCTTT.

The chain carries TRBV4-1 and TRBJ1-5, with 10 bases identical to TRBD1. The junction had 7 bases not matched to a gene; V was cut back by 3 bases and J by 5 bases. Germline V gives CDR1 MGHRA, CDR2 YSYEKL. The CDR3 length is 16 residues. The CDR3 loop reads CASSHRDRGTDQPQHF. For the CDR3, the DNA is TGCGCCAGCAGCCATCGGGACAGGGGTACCGATCAGCCCCAGCATTTT.

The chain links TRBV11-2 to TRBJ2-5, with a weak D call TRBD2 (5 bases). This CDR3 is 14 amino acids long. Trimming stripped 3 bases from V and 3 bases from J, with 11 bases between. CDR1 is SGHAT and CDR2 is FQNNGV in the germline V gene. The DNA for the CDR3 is TGTGCCAGCAGCTTGAGAGGGATGGAAGAGACCCAGTACTTC. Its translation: CASSLRGMEETQYF.

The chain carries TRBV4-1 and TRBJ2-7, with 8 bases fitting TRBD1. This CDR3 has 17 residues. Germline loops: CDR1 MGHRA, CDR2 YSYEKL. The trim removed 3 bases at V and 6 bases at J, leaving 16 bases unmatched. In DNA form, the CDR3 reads TGCGCCAGCAGCCACGCGGGACAGGACCCTTCGGGCTCCGAGCAGTACTTC. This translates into CASSHAGQDPSGSEQYF.

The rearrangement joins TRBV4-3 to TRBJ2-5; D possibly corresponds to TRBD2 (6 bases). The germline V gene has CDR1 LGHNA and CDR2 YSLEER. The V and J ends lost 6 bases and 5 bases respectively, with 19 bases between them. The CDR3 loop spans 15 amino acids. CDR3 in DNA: TGCGCCAGCAGTTCAGCCGGGACCCGGGGGGAGACCCAGTACTTC. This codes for CASSSAGTRGETQYF.

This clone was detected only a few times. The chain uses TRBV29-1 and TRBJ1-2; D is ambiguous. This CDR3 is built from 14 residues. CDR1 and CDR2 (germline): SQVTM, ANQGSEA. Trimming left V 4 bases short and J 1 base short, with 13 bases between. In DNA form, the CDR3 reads TGCAGCGTTGGAACCCCTGGGCGTAACTATGGCTACACCTTC. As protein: CSVGTPGRNYGYTF.

In DNA, the CDR3 is TGTGCCAGCAGCCCCCTAGGGGAAAGCCCCTCCTACGAGCAGTACTTC. Its protein is CASSPLGESPSYEQYF. The genes are TRBV13 and TRBJ2-5; D possibly corresponds to TRBD1 (5 bases). TRBJ2-7 matches the DNA end more closely, so the J call is doubtful. Per the germline V gene, CDR1 is PRHDT and CDR2 is FYEKMQ (reference sequence). CDR3 size: 16 residues.

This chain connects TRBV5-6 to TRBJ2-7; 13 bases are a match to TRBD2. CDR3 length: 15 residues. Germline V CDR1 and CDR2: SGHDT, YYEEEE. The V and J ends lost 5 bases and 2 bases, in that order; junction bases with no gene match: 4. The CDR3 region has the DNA TGTGCCAGCAGTCCCGGGACTAGCGGGACCTACGAGCAGTACTTC. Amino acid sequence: CASSPGTSGTYEQYF.

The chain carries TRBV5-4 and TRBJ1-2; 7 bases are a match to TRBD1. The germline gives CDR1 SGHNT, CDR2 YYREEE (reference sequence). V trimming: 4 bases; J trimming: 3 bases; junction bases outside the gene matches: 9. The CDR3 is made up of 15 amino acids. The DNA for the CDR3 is TGTGCCAGCAGCCCCGGGACAGCTAATTACTATGGCTACACCTTC. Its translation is CASSPGTANYYGYTF.

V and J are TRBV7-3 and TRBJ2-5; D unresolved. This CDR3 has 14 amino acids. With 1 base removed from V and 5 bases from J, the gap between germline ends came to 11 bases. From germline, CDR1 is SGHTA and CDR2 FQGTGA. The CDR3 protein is CASSLIWQKETQYF. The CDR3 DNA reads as TGTGCCAGCAGCTTAATCTGGCAGAAGGAGACCCAGTACTTC.

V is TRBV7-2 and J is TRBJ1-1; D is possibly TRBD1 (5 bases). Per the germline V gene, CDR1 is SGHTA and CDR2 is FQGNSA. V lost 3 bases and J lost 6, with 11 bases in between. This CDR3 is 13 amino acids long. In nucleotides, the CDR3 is TGTGCCAGCAGCTTCCACAGGAGCGCTGAAGCTTTCTTT. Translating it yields CASSFHRSAEAFF.

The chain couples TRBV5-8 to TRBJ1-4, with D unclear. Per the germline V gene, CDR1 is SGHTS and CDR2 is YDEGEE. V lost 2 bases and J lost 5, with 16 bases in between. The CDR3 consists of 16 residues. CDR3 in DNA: TGTGCCAGCAGCTTTGGAGTGGCGACCCACAATGAAAAACTGTTTTTT. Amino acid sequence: CASSFGVATHNEKLFF.

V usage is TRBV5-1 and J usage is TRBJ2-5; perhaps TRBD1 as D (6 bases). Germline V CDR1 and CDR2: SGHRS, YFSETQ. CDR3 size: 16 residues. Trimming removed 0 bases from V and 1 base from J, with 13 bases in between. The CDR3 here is CASSLGAQGPQETQYF. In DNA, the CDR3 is TGCGCCAGCAGCTTGGGCGCTCAGGGGCCCCAAGAGACCCAGTACTTC.

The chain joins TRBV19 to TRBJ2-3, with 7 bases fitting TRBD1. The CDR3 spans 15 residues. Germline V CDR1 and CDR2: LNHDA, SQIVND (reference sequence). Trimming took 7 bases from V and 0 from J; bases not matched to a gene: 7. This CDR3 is CASTIRGFSTDTQYF. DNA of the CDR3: TGTGCCAGTACCATCAGGGGGTTTAGCACAGATACGCAGTATTTT.

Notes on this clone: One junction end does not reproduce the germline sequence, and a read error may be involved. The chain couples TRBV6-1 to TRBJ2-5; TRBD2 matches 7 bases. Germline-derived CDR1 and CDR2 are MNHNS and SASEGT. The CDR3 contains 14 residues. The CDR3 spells CASREAGLEETQYF. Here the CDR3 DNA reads TGTGCCAGCAGGGAAGCGGGACTGGAAGAGACCCAGTACTTC.

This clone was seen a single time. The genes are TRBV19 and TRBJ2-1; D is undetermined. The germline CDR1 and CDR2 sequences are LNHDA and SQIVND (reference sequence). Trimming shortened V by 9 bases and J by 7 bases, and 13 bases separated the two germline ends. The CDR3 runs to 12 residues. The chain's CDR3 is CASLSVVNEQFF. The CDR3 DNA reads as TGTGCCAGCCTAAGCGTGGTAAATGAGCAGTTCTTC.

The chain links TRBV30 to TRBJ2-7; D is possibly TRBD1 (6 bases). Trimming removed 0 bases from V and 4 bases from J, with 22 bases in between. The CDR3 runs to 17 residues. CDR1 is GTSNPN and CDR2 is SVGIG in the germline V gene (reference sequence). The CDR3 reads CAWSVGGLGEPRYEQYF. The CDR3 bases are TGTGCCTGGAGTGTAGGGGGTTTGGGAGAACCTCGATACGAGCAGTACTTC.

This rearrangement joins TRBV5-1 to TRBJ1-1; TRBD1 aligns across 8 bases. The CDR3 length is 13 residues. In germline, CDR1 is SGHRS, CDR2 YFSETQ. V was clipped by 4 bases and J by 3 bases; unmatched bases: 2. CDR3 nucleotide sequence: TGCGCCAGCAGCATGGACAGGGACACTGAAGCTTTCTTT. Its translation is CASSMDRDTEAFF.